The 21 T cell receptor beta chains reported below all come from one sample, sequenced in a study of OX40 agonist ivuxolimab in advanced cancers. Sequencing was performed with immunoSEQ multiplex PCR; in TCRdb, only in-frame clones are kept and a portion is missing. The sample includes about 50,000 clones, around 85% of them seen just once. This specimen was CD4+ or CD8+ T cells sorted from blood, taken in a trial of the OX40 agonist ivuxolimab. The receptors were sampled from an adult with an advanced solid tumor such as melanoma, head and neck, liver or kidney cancer.

The rearrangement uses TRBV5-1 and TRBJ2-5; the D gene could be TRBD1 or TRBD2 (5 bases each). The CDR3 loop spans 12 amino acids. V was cut by 4 bases and J by 5 bases, with 9 bases left in between. Germline V gives CDR1 SGHRS, CDR2 YFSETQ. The CDR3 DNA follows: TGCGCCAGCAGCCATGGGGGTGAGACCCAGTACTTC. Translated: CASSHGGETQYF. Supplemented by reference TRBV5-1 and TRBJ2-5, the full variable domain reads KAGVTQTPRYLIKTRGQQVTLSCSPISGHRSVSWYQQTPGQGLQFLFEYFSETQRNKGNFPGRFSGRQFSNSRSEMNVSTLELGDSALYLCASSHGGETQYFGPGTRLLVL.

The CDR3 sequence is CASSTISSVDRGGSRSSYEQYF. The CDR3 bases are TGTGCCAGCAGTACAATCTCATCAGTGGACAGGGGAGGTTCCCGTAGCTCCTACGAGCAGTACTTC. The chain recombines TRBV2 with TRBJ2-7; 9 bases match TRBD1. The germline CDR1 and CDR2 sequences are SNHLY and FYNNEI. The CDR3 has 22 residues. V was clipped by 5 bases and J by 0 bases; unmatched bases: 26.

CDR3 nucleotide sequence: TGTGCCAGCAGTTTATACGGGGTACAAGAGACCCAGTACTTC. Translation gives CASSLYGVQETQYF. V usage is TRBV28 and J usage is TRBJ2-5, with TRBD2 as a possible D gene (5 bases). The CDR3 loop spans 14 amino acids. The germline V gene encodes CDR1 MDHEN and CDR2 SYDVKM. The V and J ends lost 1 base and 2 bases respectively, with 8 bases between them.

This chain connects TRBV6-5 to TRBJ2-7, with TRBD2 as a possible D gene (5 bases). V was pared by 4 bases and J by 6 bases, with 10 bases between. The germline V gene encodes CDR1 MNHEY and CDR2 SVGAGI. CDR3 size: 12 residues. The CDR3 DNA follows: TGTGCCAGCAGTTCCAGTGAGGGCGAGCAGTACTTC. This encodes CASSSSEGEQYF.

The chain has TRBV7-8 and TRBJ1-2; the match to TRBD1 covers 7 bases. J lost 3 bases, V lost 3 bases, and 4 bases had no gene match. Germline V gives CDR1 SGHVS, CDR2 FQNEAQ. The CDR3 consists of 14 residues. The CDR3: CASSFGTVYYGYTF. The CDR3 bases are TGTGCCAGCAGCTTCGGGACAGTCTACTATGGCTACACCTTC.

This clone was counted a few times. The rearrangement uses TRBV28 and TRBJ2-7, with 10 nucleotides matching TRBD2. The CDR3 consists of 15 residues. V shed 5 bases and J 0 bases; nucleotides not matched to a gene: 4. Germline-derived CDR1 and CDR2 are MDHEN and SYDVKM. CDR3 DNA: TGTGCCAGCAGTACACTAGCGGGGATCTCCTACGAGCAGTACTTC. This translates into CASSTLAGISYEQYF.

This clone came up a few times. The chain has TRBV6-6 and TRBJ2-7; tentatively, D is TRBD2 (5 bases). V was clipped by 10 bases and J by 1 base, with 14 bases between them. CDR3 length: 13 amino acids. In germline, CDR1 is MNHNY, CDR2 SVGAGI (reference sequence). CDR3 in DNA: TGTGCCACCAACCGCGGGCGTTCCTACGAGCAGTACTTC. This translates into CATNRGRSYEQYF.

This chain joins TRBV5-1 and TRBJ2-2; the D gene could be TRBD1 or TRBD2 (5 bases each). The V gene lost 4 bases and the J gene lost 2 bases, with 15 bases spanning the gap. The CDR3 is 16 residues long. Germline V CDR1 and CDR2: SGHRS, YFSETQ. The CDR3 bases are TGCGCCAGCAGCCTCGGGGCAGCGTACAACACCGGGGAGCTGTTTTTT. Its translation: CASSLGAAYNTGELFF.

This chain links TRBV11-3 with TRBJ2-1; D call uncertain. This CDR3 is 11 amino acids long. Between the trimmed V and J ends, which lost 5 bases and 4 bases, there was a span of 3 bases. The germline CDR1 and CDR2 sequences are SGHNT and YENEEA. The CDR3 coding sequence is TGTGCCAGCAGCCAGTACAATGAGCAGTTCTTC. Amino acid sequence: CASSQYNEQFF.

The CDR3 region has the DNA TGTGCCAGTAGTGTCTCCGGGACGGTCGGAAACACCATATATTTT. Translated: CASSVSGTVGNTIYF. The chain employs TRBV19 and TRBJ1-3; D is possibly TRBD1 (5 bases). Germline V CDR1 and CDR2: LNHDA, SQIVND (reference sequence). The CDR3 is 15 residues long. V dropped 5 bases and J dropped 4 bases, with 15 bases sitting between them.

This clone was picked up a small number of times. The chain combines TRBV10-3 with TRBJ2-1, with D maybe TRBD2 (6 bases). The CDR3 sequence is 16 residues long. V lost 3 bases to trimming and J lost 7 bases, with 19 bases between them. Germline assignment: CDR1 ENHRY and CDR2 SYGVKD. CDR3 region: CAISDARAGKGNEQFF. CDR3 nucleotides: TGTGCCATCAGTGACGCCCGGGCGGGAAAGGGGAATGAGCAGTTCTTC.

The V call is TRBV9, the J call TRBJ2-2, with TRBD1 identical over 7 bases. The V gene's germline CDR1 is SGDLS and CDR2 YYNGEE. Trimming removed 4 bases from V and 0 bases from J; junction bases left unmatched: 9. The CDR3 length is 17 residues. The DNA for the CDR3 is TGTGCCAGCAGCCAAAATCCGGGACAGCCGAACACCGGGGAGCTGTTTTTT. Residues: CASSQNPGQPNTGELFF.

The chain is built from TRBV18 and TRBJ2-5, with D perhaps matching TRBD2 (6 bases). V gave up 0 bases and J gave up 1 base, with 12 bases separating them. There are 16 residues in the CDR3. Germline CDR1 is KGHSH and CDR2 is LQKENI. The CDR3 DNA reads as TGTGCCAGCTCACCACCGTGGCAGGGAGGCCAAGAGACCCAGTACTTC. Translating gives CASSPPWQGGQETQYF.

This chain links TRBV28 with TRBJ2-5; 7 bases are a match to TRBD1. Trimming took 6 bases from V and 4 from J; bases not matched to a gene: 5. There are 13 residues in the CDR3. Germline loops: CDR1 MDHEN, CDR2 SYDVKM. CDR3 DNA sequence: TGTGCCAGCAGCTGGGACAGAGGAGAGACCCAGTACTTC. This codes for CASSWDRGETQYF.

J is TRBJ2-2 and V is TRBV4-1; 8 nucleotides match TRBD1. The CDR3 is 15 amino acids. Trimming at V came to 2 bases and at J to 3 bases, leaving 2 bases not matched to a gene. CDR1 and CDR2 from the germline V gene are MGHRA and YSYEKL. CDR3 residues: CASSQTGGYTGELFF. The CDR3 DNA reads as TGCGCCAGCAGCCAAACAGGGGGTTACACCGGGGAGCTGTTTTTT.

The sample holds a few counts of this clone. The rearrangement uses TRBV10-3 and TRBJ2-5; D unresolved. The germline CDR1 and CDR2 sequences are ENHRY and SYGVKD. V was clipped by 5 bases and J by 5 bases, with 9 bases between them. The CDR3 extends over 12 amino acids. The CDR3 DNA is TGTGCCATCAGTAAAAGTGGGGAGACCCAGTACTTC. It translates to CAISKSGETQYF.

This clone was detected only once. The chain employs TRBV13 and TRBJ2-7; 7 nucleotides agree with TRBD1. Germline assignment: CDR1 PRHDT and CDR2 FYEKMQ (reference sequence). CDR3 length: 16 amino acids. After removal of 0 bases from V and 0 bases from J, the junction contained 5 bases not matched to a gene. CDR3 DNA: TGTGCCAGCAGCTTAGGCCTAAGGGGGCCCTCCTACGAGCAGTACTTC. This translates into CASSLGLRGPSYEQYF.

V gene TRBV5-1 combines with J gene TRBJ2-5; maybe TRBD2 (5 bases). CDR3 length: 13 amino acids. V shed 3 bases and J shed 4 bases, with 10 bases lying between them. CDR1 and CDR2 (germline): SGHRS, YFSETQ. CDR3 residues: CASSSTRAETQYF. Here the CDR3 DNA reads TGCGCCAGCAGCTCCACTAGGGCAGAGACCCAGTACTTC.

The gene calls are TRBV7-9 and TRBJ2-2, with D unclear. This CDR3 comprises 15 residues. The V end lost 5 bases, the J end lost 0 bases, and 10 bases lay between the germline ends. CDR1 and CDR2 from the germline V gene are SEHNR and FQNEAQ (reference sequence). DNA of the CDR3: TGTGCCAGCAGCCCCGCAGGCACGAACACCGGGGAGCTGTTTTTT. Amino acid sequence: CASSPAGTNTGELFF.

The chain has TRBV19 and TRBJ2-7, with TRBD1 matching over 11 bases. V was pared by 3 bases and J by 6 bases, with 16 bases of the junction left unmatched. The CDR3 runs 18 residues. CDR1 is LNHDA and CDR2 is SQIVND in the germline V gene (reference sequence). CDR3 amino acids: CASSILPPGQGVVGEQYF. CDR3 in DNA: TGTGCCAGTAGTATCCTTCCACCGGGACAGGGGGTGGTGGGCGAGCAGTACTTC.

The genes are TRBV19 and TRBJ2-5; 8 bases map to TRBD1. CDR1 and CDR2 from the germline V gene are LNHDA and SQIVND (reference sequence). This CDR3 has 15 residues. V shed 4 bases, J shed 3 bases, and the junction held 7 bases outside the gene matches. The CDR3 sequence is CASSTRRGREETQYF. Written as DNA, the CDR3 is TGTGCCAGTAGTACCCGCAGGGGGCGGGAAGAGACCCAGTACTTC.